The 22 T cell receptor beta chains in this list originate from one sample, sequenced in a study of long-term antiretroviral therapy in people with HIV. A v3.0 immunoSEQ assay was performed at survey level. The protocol was immunoSEQ multiplex PCR, while the TCRdb copy is restricted to in-frame clones and leaves out a portion. The sample carries about 22,000 clones, around 86% recorded once. The material sequenced was unsorted PBMCs, taken 1.8 years before starting antiretroviral therapy. Every receptor here comes from a woman aged 30 to 39 with HIV.

The genes are TRBV2 and TRBJ2-3; D gene uncertain. Trimming removed 6 bases from V and 2 bases from J, with 12 bases in between. The CDR3 runs to 14 residues. Germline assignment: CDR1 SNHLY and CDR2 FYNNEI. The CDR3 reads CASSRFLDTDTQYF. DNA of the CDR3: TGTGCCAGCAGCCGGTTTCTAGACACAGATACGCAGTATTTT. Together with reference TRBV2 and TRBJ2-3, the CDR3 gives the full variable domain: EPEVTQTPSHQVTQMGQEVILRCVPISNHLYFYWYRQILGQKVEFLVSFYNNEISEKSEIFDDQFSVERPDGSNFTLKIRSTKLEDSAMYFCASSRFLDTDTQYFGPGTRLTVL.

DNA for the CDR3: TGTGCCAGCAGTTACTCCCCAGAAGGTCGTGAAAAACTGTTTTTT. This encodes CASSYSPEGREKLFF. The chain links TRBV6-5 to TRBJ1-4, with no clear D. The V end lost 0 bases, the J end lost 7 bases, and 12 bases lay between the germline ends. CDR3 length equals 15 residues. Germline V CDR1 and CDR2: MNHEY, SVGAGI.

This clone was found once. The V gene is TRBV19, the J gene TRBJ1-5; a possible D gene is TRBD1 (5 bases). This CDR3 region has 17 residues. Trimming took 6 bases from V and 0 from J, leaving 18 bases between them. Germline V gene data show CDR1 as LNHDA and CDR2 as SQIVND (reference sequence). The CDR3 region has the DNA TGTGCCAGTAGAAGGGGTCGCTCTTTTTATAGCAATCAGCCCCAGCATTTT. Protein product: CASRRGRSFYSNQPQHF.

This clone is termed large. The V call is TRBV19, the J call TRBJ2-4; D uncertain. V lost 5 bases and J 6 bases, leaving 14 bases between the germline ends. The CDR3 covers 14 residues. Germline-derived CDR1 and CDR2 are LNHDA and SQIVND (reference sequence). CDR3 sequence reads: CASSLHSTRNIQYF. CDR3 DNA sequence: TGTGCCAGTAGTCTACATTCGACCCGAAACATTCAGTACTTC.

This chain joins TRBV2 and TRBJ1-2; possibly TRBD1 for D (6 bases). The germline V gene has CDR1 SNHLY and CDR2 FYNNEI. CDR3 length: 14 amino acids. The V end lost 7 bases, the J end lost 4 bases, and 16 bases lay between the germline ends. The CDR3 DNA reads TGTGCCAGCAATAATGTGGGGGCCAGCTATGGCTACACCTTC. It codes for CASNNVGASYGYTF.

The chain recombines TRBV29-1 with TRBJ2-3, with D unclear. Germline lookup yields CDR1 SQVTM and CDR2 ANQGSEA. V was trimmed by 1 base and J by 4 bases, leaving 9 bases between them. The CDR3 loop spans 13 amino acids. The CDR3: CSVEGLSPDTQYF. CDR3 nucleotides: TGCAGCGTTGAAGGCCTCTCCCCAGATACGCAGTATTTT.

The chain uses TRBV5-1 and TRBJ1-1, with D possibly TRBD1 on 5 matching bases. V shed 3 bases and J shed 5 bases, with 11 bases lying between them. Germline values: CDR1 SGHRS, CDR2 YFSETQ. The length of the CDR3 is 13 residues. CDR3 DNA sequence: TGCGCCAGCAGCTCGGCAGGGCGGACTGAAGCTTTCTTT. Its protein is CASSSAGRTEAFF.

This clone has only a few counts. The gene calls are TRBV11-2 and TRBJ1-5; TRBD1 might be the D (5 bases). Trimming left V 5 bases short and J 3 bases short, with 17 bases between. Germline CDR1 and CDR2: SGHAT and FQNNGV. The CDR3 loop spans 16 amino acids. The CDR3: CASSQGGLGANQPQHF. The CDR3 DNA reads TGTGCCAGCAGCCAGGGAGGCCTTGGGGCCAATCAGCCCCAGCATTTT.

The rearrangement joins TRBV5-1 to TRBJ2-3; D tentatively reads TRBD1 or TRBD2 (5 bases each). Trimming stripped 4 bases from V and 0 bases from J, with 12 bases between. The CDR3 contains 15 residues. CDR1 SGHRS and CDR2 YFSETQ come from the germline V gene. CDR3 bases: TGCGCCAGCAGCCCGAGGGGCAGCAGCACAGATACGCAGTATTTT. It encodes CASSPRGSSTDTQYF.

The count of this clone is one. Written as DNA, the CDR3 is TGTGCCAGTAAGGCTAGCGGGGTCTCCTACGAGCAGTACTTC. Its translation is CASKASGVSYEQYF. The chain is built from TRBV19 and TRBJ2-7, with TRBD2 identical over 9 bases. The CDR3 runs to 14 residues. V was clipped by 7 bases and J by 0 bases; unmatched bases: 4. Per the germline V gene, CDR1 is LNHDA and CDR2 is SQIVND (reference sequence). The entire variable domain, with the rest obtained from reference TRBV19 and TRBJ2-7, is as follows: DGGITQSPKYLFRKEGQNVTLSCEQNLNHDAMYWYRQDPGQGLRLIYYSQIVNDFQKGDIAEGYSVSREKKESFPLTVTSAQKNPTAFYLCASKASGVSYEQYFGPGTRLTVT.

The chain employs TRBV10-3 and TRBJ2-3, with D uncertain. Germline V CDR1 and CDR2: ENHRY, SYGVKD. The CDR3 consists of 12 residues. V lost 2 bases and J lost 0, with 0 bases in between. Here the CDR3 DNA reads TGTGCCATCAGTGAGAGCACAGATACGCAGTATTTT. Protein: CAISESTDTQYF.

V gene TRBV10-3 combines with J gene TRBJ2-3, with D unresolved. V was shortened by 8 bases and J by 5 bases, with 17 bases between the two germline ends. The CDR3 is made up of 14 amino acids. Germline loops: CDR1 ENHRY, CDR2 SYGVKD. CDR3 sequence: CAISSLTFGDTQYF. The DNA for the CDR3 is TGTGCCATCTCCAGCTTAACTTTTGGAGATACGCAGTATTTT.

The chain couples TRBV30 to TRBJ1-6, with TRBD1 matching 7 bases. With 3 bases clipped from V and 7 bases from J, the junction kept 9 bases outside the gene matches. Looked up from germline, CDR1 is GTSNPN and CDR2 is SVGIG (reference sequence). The CDR3 is 15 amino acids. The CDR3 sequence: CAWSPRDRQNSPLHF. For the CDR3, the DNA is TGTGCCTGGAGCCCAAGGGACAGACAGAATTCACCCCTCCACTTT.

This rearrangement joins TRBV5-1 to TRBJ2-3; D is undetermined. CDR1 and CDR2 from the germline V gene are SGHRS and YFSETQ. The CDR3 is 13 residues long. V was cut by 4 bases and J by 2 bases, with 8 bases left in between. Here the CDR3 reads CASSLDLTDTQYF. The CDR3 DNA reads as TGCGCCAGCAGCCTGGACCTCACAGATACGCAGTATTTT.

The J gene is TRBJ2-1, the V gene TRBV10-3; D unclear. This CDR3 comprises 13 residues. Germline V gene sequence: CDR1 ENHRY, CDR2 SYGVKD. The V gene lost 11 bases and the J gene lost 2 bases, with 13 bases spanning the gap. The CDR3 DNA follows: TGTGCCTCACAAGACCTTCCCTACAATGAGCAGTTCTTC. This translates into CASQDLPYNEQFF.

The chain combines TRBV11-2 with TRBJ2-5, with TRBD2 identical over 7 bases. The ends lost 5 bases at V and 0 bases at J; junction bases unmatched: 6. Germline V gene data show CDR1 as SGHAT and CDR2 as FQNNGV. The CDR3 runs 15 residues. The CDR3 loop is CASSPQGGYQETQYF. The CDR3 coding sequence is TGTGCCAGCAGCCCCCAGGGAGGGTACCAAGAGACCCAGTACTTC.

V is TRBV6-1 and J is TRBJ1-5; D not certain. V lost 5 bases, J lost 1 base, and 6 bases lay in between. Germline CDR1 and CDR2: MNHNS and SASEGT. This CDR3 spans 13 amino acids. This chain's CDR3 is CASSSRSNQPQHF. CDR3 nucleotides: TGTGCCAGCAGTAGCAGGAGCAATCAGCCCCAGCATTTT.

This chain links TRBV13 with TRBJ2-3; D not certain. The CDR3 spans 13 residues. CDR1 and CDR2 from the germline V gene are PRHDT and FYEKMQ (reference sequence). V was pared by 5 bases and J by 9 bases, with 15 bases between. CDR3 in DNA: TGTGCCAGCAGCCAACAGCTAGGTCCCACGCAGTATTTT. As protein: CASSQQLGPTQYF.

The gene calls are TRBV12-5 and TRBJ2-5, with 7 bases identical to TRBD2. With V trimmed by 4 bases and J by 0 bases, 5 bases remained unmatched. This CDR3 is 15 amino acids long. Germline CDR1 and CDR2: LGHNT and FRNRAP. CDR3 nucleotides: TGTGCTAGTGGTTCGGGTAGCGGGTACCAAGAGACCCAGTACTTC. This codes for CASGSGSGYQETQYF.

V and J are TRBV2 and TRBJ1-6; D is uncertain. CDR3 size: 13 residues. CDR1 is SNHLY, CDR2 FYNNEI, per germline. V lost 8 bases and J lost 10, with 15 bases in between. CDR3 residues: CASAPLGESPLHF. The CDR3 coding sequence is TGTGCCAGCGCCCCCCTCGGGGAGTCACCCCTCCACTTT.

This rearrangement joins TRBV19 to TRBJ2-2; D call uncertain. Germline-derived CDR1 and CDR2 are LNHDA and SQIVND (reference sequence). This CDR3 is built from 16 residues. Trimming cost V 0 bases and J 0 bases, with 8 bases left between them. The CDR3 DNA follows: TGTGCCAGTAGTATAGAGGCCACTTCGAACACCGGGGAGCTGTTTTTT. It yields the protein CASSIEATSNTGELFF.

The chain combines TRBV9 with TRBJ1-1; the D gene is possibly TRBD1 (5 bases). This CDR3 spans 15 amino acids. The germline gives CDR1 SGDLS, CDR2 YYNGEE. Trimming took 3 bases from V and 0 from J, leaving 12 bases between them. In DNA form, the CDR3 reads TGTGCCAGCAGCGAGCTGGGACGGCTGAACACTGAAGCTTTCTTT. It specifies CASSELGRLNTEAFF.